One sample yielded the 2 T cell receptor beta chains listed below, sequenced in a study of blood T cell repertoires in COVID-19. The protocol was immunoSEQ multiplex PCR, while the TCRdb copy is restricted to in-frame clones and leaves out a portion. Among about 74,000 clones listed, 70% to 75% were seen once. Sequences were obtained from peripheral blood. These receptors were taken from a man aged 70-80 years with acute or convalescent COVID-19.

The chain recombines TRBV28 with TRBJ1-5, with 12 nucleotides matching TRBD1. Per the germline V gene, CDR1 is MDHEN and CDR2 is SYDVKM. The CDR3 runs 16 residues. J was trimmed by 5 bases and V by 3 bases; bases with no gene match: 5. The CDR3 DNA reads as TGTGCCAGCAGTTTGGTGGGACAGGGGGCCCATCAGCCCCAGCATTTT. As protein: CASSLVGQGAHQPQHF.

This clone was observed once. V and J are TRBV5-6 and TRBJ1-3; possibly TRBD1 for D (5 bases). Germline CDR1 reads SGHDT; CDR2 reads YYEEEE. The V end lost 4 bases, the J end lost 0 bases, and 11 bases lay between the germline ends. The CDR3 is 15 residues long. The DNA for the CDR3 is TGTGCCAGCAGCCGGACACTATCCTCTGGAAACACCATATATTTT. Protein: CASSRTLSSGNTIYF.